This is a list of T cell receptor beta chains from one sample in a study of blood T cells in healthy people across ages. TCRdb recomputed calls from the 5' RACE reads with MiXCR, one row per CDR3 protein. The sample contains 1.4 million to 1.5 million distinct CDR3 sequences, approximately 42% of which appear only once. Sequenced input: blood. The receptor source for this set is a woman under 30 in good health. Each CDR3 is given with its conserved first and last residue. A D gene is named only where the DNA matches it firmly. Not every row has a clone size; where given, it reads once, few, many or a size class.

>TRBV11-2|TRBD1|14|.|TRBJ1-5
CASSSQGTGQPQHF
TGTGCCAGCAGCTCTCAGGGGACAGGTCAGCCCCAGCATTTT
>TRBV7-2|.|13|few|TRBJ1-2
CASSSRITYGYTF
TGTGCCAGCAGCTCCAGGATCACCTATGGCTACACCTTC
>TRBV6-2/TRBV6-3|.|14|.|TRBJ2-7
CASSYCGKTYEQYF
TGTGCCAGCAGTTACTGCGGGAAGACCTACGAGCAGTACTTC
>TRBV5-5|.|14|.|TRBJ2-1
CASSVGGDLDEQFF
TGTGCCAGCAGCGTAGGAGGGGACTTGGATGAGCAGTTCTTC
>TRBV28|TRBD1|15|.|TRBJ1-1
CASRDSRGMNTEAFF
TGTGCCAGCAGGGACTCCAGGGGGATGAACACTGAAGCTTTCTTT
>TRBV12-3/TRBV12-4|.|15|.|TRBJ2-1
CASSLTGTGLNEQFF
TGTGCCAGCAGTTTAACCGGGACTGGACTCAATGAGCAGTTCTTC
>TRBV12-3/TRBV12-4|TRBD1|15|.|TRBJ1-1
CASSHGTGSLTEAFF
TGTGCCAGCAGCCACGGGACAGGCTCGCTCACTGAAGCTTTCTTT
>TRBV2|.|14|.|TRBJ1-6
CASISQGNISPLHF
TGTGCCAGCATTTCCCAAGGGAATATCTCACCCCTCCACTTT
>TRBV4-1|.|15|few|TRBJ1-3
CASSQERRSGNTIYF
TGCGCCAGCAGCCAAGAACGACGGTCTGGAAACACCATATATTTT
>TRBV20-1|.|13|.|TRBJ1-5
CSARIEGNQPQHF
TGCAGTGCTAGAATAGAAGGCAATCAGCCCCAGCATTTT
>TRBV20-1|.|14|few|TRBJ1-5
CSARDSRADQPQHF
TGCAGTGCTAGAGATAGCAGAGCCGATCAGCCCCAGCATTTT
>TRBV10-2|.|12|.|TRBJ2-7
CASSDQGREQYF
TGCGCCAGCAGTGACCAGGGGAGGGAGCAGTACTTC
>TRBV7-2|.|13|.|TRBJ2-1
CASSVGINNEQFF
TGTGCCAGCAGCGTAGGTATAAACAATGAGCAGTTCTTC
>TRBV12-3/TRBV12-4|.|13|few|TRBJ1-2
CASSLQGRNGYTF
TGTGCCAGCAGTTTACAGGGGCGTAATGGCTACACCTTC
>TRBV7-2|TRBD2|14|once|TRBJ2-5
CASSLQTSEETQYF
TGTGCCAGCAGCTTACAAACTAGCGAAGAGACCCAGTACTTC
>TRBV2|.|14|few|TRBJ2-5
CASSPRTAKETQYF
TGTGCCAGCAGTCCCAGGACAGCCAAAGAGACCCAGTACTTC
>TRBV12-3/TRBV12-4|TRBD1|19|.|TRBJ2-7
CASSLDGSGQGKFFYEQYF
TGTGCCAGCAGTTTAGACGGGTCGGGACAGGGGAAATTCTTCTACGAGCAGTACTTC
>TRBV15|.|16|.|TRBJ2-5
CATSKGDARLEETQYF
TGTGCCACCAGCAAGGGGGACGCTAGGTTGGAAGAGACCCAGTACTTC
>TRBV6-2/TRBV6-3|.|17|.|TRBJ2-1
CASSYDWAGSTRNEQFF
TGTGCCAGCAGTTATGATTGGGCGGGGAGCACTCGCAATGAGCAGTTCTTC
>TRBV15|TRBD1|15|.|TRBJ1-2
CATSNRDRGSYGYTF
TGTGCCACCAGCAACAGGGACAGGGGGTCATATGGCTACACCTTC
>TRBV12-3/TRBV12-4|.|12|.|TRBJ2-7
CASSPRVYEQYF
TGTGCCAGCAGTCCCAGGGTGTACGAGCAGTACTTC
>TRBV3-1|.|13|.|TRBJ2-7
CASSQVSHHEQYF
TGTGCCAGCAGCCAAGTTTCTCACCACGAGCAGTACTTC
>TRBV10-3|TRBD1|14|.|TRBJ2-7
CAIGTGYTYNEQYF
TGTGCCATCGGGACAGGGTACACCTACAATGAGCAGTACTTC